What follows are 32 T cell receptor beta chains derived from one specimen sequenced in a study of technical replicates of blood from a handful of donors. Clones were read by immunoSEQ multiplex PCR, and TCRdb kept only the in-frame ones, dropping some. The data contain some 87,000 clones, 90% to 98% of them singletons. Input material: T cells isolated from PBMCs. These receptors originate from a human donor in good health.

In this sample, this clone turned up once. The V call is TRBV15, the J call TRBJ2-3; tentatively, D is TRBD1 (5 bases). The CDR3 totals 16 residues. Germline V gives CDR1 LNHNV, CDR2 YYDKDF (reference sequence). Trimming took 3 bases from V and 1 from J, leaving 14 bases between them. The CDR3 nucleotides read TGTGCCACCAGCAGTAGTCCTGGGGCCCGCACAGATACGCAGTATTTT. Translating gives CATSSSPGARTDTQYF.

The chain employs TRBV6-1 and TRBJ2-7; 8 nucleotides line up with TRBD1. The V and J ends lost 3 bases and 5 bases, in that order; junction bases with no gene match: 0. Looked up from germline, CDR1 is MNHNS and CDR2 is SASEGT. This CDR3 spans 12 amino acids. CDR3: CASSEDRDEQYF. The DNA of the CDR3 is TGTGCCAGCAGTGAGGACAGGGACGAGCAGTACTTC.

With respect to this clone: A clone one base away is much larger, so this may be a read error. The rearrangement links TRBV7-2 to TRBJ1-1; D not resolved. The germline V gene has CDR1 SGHTA and CDR2 FQGNSA. Trimming cost V 1 base and J 1 base, with 4 bases left between them. The CDR3 totals 13 residues. The CDR3, as DNA: TGTGCCAGCAGCTTAGAGAGGAACACTGAAGCTTTCTTT. This sequence encodes CASSLERNTEAFF.

A single count supports this clone. This rearrangement joins TRBV6-5 to TRBJ2-6; a weak D match, TRBD1 (6 bases). Germline V lookup: CDR1 MNHEY, CDR2 SVGAGI. The CDR3 spans 13 residues. V was clipped by 10 bases and J by 4 bases, with 11 bases between them. The CDR3 loop is CATERGGANVLTF. As DNA, the CDR3 is TGTGCCACCGAAAGGGGGGGGGCCAACGTCCTGACTTTC.

The chain uses TRBV6-5 and TRBJ1-1; D call uncertain. This CDR3 spans 13 amino acids. V shed 5 bases and J shed 1 base, with 8 bases lying between them. Per the germline V gene, CDR1 is MNHEY and CDR2 is SVGAGI. The CDR3 DNA reads TGTGCCAGCAGTCCCGGTGCGAACACTGAAGCTTTCTTT. The encoded protein is CASSPGANTEAFF.

The J gene is TRBJ2-7, the V gene TRBV27; 8 bases fit TRBD2. CDR1 is MNHEY and CDR2 is SMNVEV in the germline V gene (reference sequence). V lost 7 bases, J lost 2 bases, and 13 bases stayed unmatched. The CDR3 has 16 amino acids. The CDR3 bases are TGTGCCAGCAAGGTTTCAAGCGGGGGCTACCCCTACGAGCAGTACTTC. Its protein product is CASKVSSGGYPYEQYF.

V gene TRBV5-4 combines with J gene TRBJ2-3; 8 bases are a match to TRBD2. Trimming at V came to 3 bases and at J to 3 bases, leaving 6 bases not matched to a gene. This CDR3 contains 15 residues. Germline CDR1 and CDR2: SGHNT and YYREEE (reference sequence). The CDR3 nucleotides are TGTGCCAGCAGCTCTTCCCCTAGCGGGACAGATACGCAGTATTTT. This sequence encodes CASSSSPSGTDTQYF.

This CDR3 reads CASEQAIFMRREQYF. CDR3 DNA: TGTGCCAGCGAGCAAGCCATTTTTATGCGGCGCGAGCAGTACTTC. The chain has TRBV6-1 and TRBJ2-7, with D unresolved. The V end was cut by 8 bases, the J end by 6 bases, with 23 bases between. Germline V gene data show CDR1 as MNHNS and CDR2 as SASEGT. This CDR3 has 15 residues.

A single count supports this clone. The chain uses TRBV5-8 and TRBJ1-1; 9 nucleotides line up with TRBD1. CDR1 is SGHTS, CDR2 YDEGEE, per germline. CDR3 size: 15 residues. Trimming removed 1 base from V and 4 bases from J; junction bases left unmatched: 5. The CDR3: CASSLPTGGLTEAFF. DNA of the CDR3: TGTGCCAGCAGCTTGCCAACAGGGGGCCTCACTGAAGCTTTCTTT. Full variable domain (missing parts from reference TRBV5-8 and TRBJ1-1): EAGVTQSPTHLIKTRGQQATLRCSPISGHTSVYWYQQALGLGLQFLLWYDEGEERNRGNFPPRFSGRQFPNYSSELNVNALELEDSALYLCASSLPTGGLTEAFFGQGTRLTVV.

In DNA, the CDR3 is TGTGCCAGCAGCTTAGTCCCTAGCGGGAGGGCGGAGACCCAGTACTTC. Translated: CASSLVPSGRAETQYF. This rearrangement joins TRBV11-2 to TRBJ2-5; 12 bases line up with TRBD2. The germline CDR1 and CDR2 sequences are SGHAT and FQNNGV. CDR3 size: 16 residues. The ends lost 1 base at V and 5 bases at J; junction bases unmatched: 5.

This sequence joins TRBV11-3 and TRBJ2-1; 11 bases map to TRBD2. The germline V gene has CDR1 SGHNT and CDR2 YENEEA. The CDR3 is 16 amino acids. Trimming removed 6 bases from V and 7 bases from J; junction bases left unmatched: 11. CDR3 sequence: CASSPLAGGSSNEQFF. Written as DNA, the CDR3 is TGTGCCAGCAGTCCTCTAGCGGGAGGTTCTTCAAATGAGCAGTTCTTC.

DNA of the CDR3: TGTGCCAGCAGCCAAGCGCAGGGGGATGAAGCTTTCTTT. The encoded protein is CASSQAQGDEAFF. V gene TRBV4-2 combines with J gene TRBJ1-1; 7 bases are shared with TRBD1. J lost 7 bases, V lost 1 base, and 3 bases had no gene match. CDR3 size: 13 residues. Germline V gene lookup returns CDR1 LGHNA and CDR2 YNFKEQ.

The chain carries TRBV20-1 and TRBJ1-1; no reliable D call. Germline assignment: CDR1 DFQATT and CDR2 SNEGSKA (reference sequence). Trimming took 2 bases from V and 11 from J, leaving 12 bases between them. This CDR3 has 11 amino acids. The CDR3 loop reads CSARKSLDAFF. The CDR3, as DNA: TGCAGTGCTAGAAAATCCTTAGATGCTTTCTTT.

The gene calls are TRBV5-6 and TRBJ2-4; the match to TRBD1 covers 9 bases. The CDR3 runs to 15 residues. V shed 3 bases and J 8 bases; nucleotides not matched to a gene: 9. CDR1 and CDR2 (germline): SGHDT, YYEEEE. The CDR3, as DNA: TGTGCCAGCAGCTACCCGGGACAGGGAAAAGACATTCAGTACTTC. It codes for CASSYPGQGKDIQYF.

V usage is TRBV10-3 and J usage is TRBJ1-4; maybe TRBD1 (6 bases). The CDR3 sequence is 16 residues long. Germline V gene data show CDR1 as ENHRY and CDR2 as SYGVKD. The germline V and J ends were trimmed by 5 bases and 6 bases, with 19 bases remaining between them. The CDR3 DNA reads as TGTGCCATCAGTCCCACGGCCGGGGAGGGGGATGAAAAACTGTTTTTT. Amino acid sequence: CAISPTAGEGDEKLFF.

V and J are TRBV5-5 and TRBJ2-1; TRBD1 aligns across 7 bases. V trimming: 3 bases; J trimming: 9 bases; junction bases outside the gene matches: 3. The CDR3 extends over 12 amino acids. Germline loops: CDR1 SGHKS, CDR2 YYEKEE (reference sequence). CDR3 sequence (DNA): TGTGCCAGCAGCTCTCCAGGGGGTGAGCAGTTCTTC. This encodes CASSSPGGEQFF.

The chain joins TRBV5-6 to TRBJ2-1; the match to TRBD1 covers 12 bases. There are 14 residues in the CDR3. Trimming took 4 bases from V and 8 from J; bases not matched to a gene: 4. Germline lookup yields CDR1 SGHDT and CDR2 YYEEEE. CDR3 residues: CASSDGTGGDEQFF. The CDR3 coding sequence is TGTGCCAGCAGCGACGGGACAGGGGGCGATGAGCAGTTCTTC.

This CDR3 is CASSAGTPAYEQYF. The CDR3, as DNA: TGTGCCAGCAGTGCCGGGACACCGGCCTACGAGCAGTACTTC. The rearrangement uses TRBV25-1 and TRBJ2-7; a possible D gene is TRBD1 (6 bases). V was clipped by 4 bases and J by 2 bases, with 12 bases between them. CDR1 and CDR2 (germline): MGHDK, SYGVNS. The CDR3 totals 14 residues.

In this sample, this clone turned up once. The V gene is TRBV7-9, the J gene TRBJ1-1; no definite D call. The V gene lost 6 bases and the J gene lost 7 bases, with 15 bases spanning the gap. The V gene's germline CDR1 is SEHNR and CDR2 FQNEAQ (reference sequence). The CDR3 has 13 residues. The CDR3 loop is CASRSGLALEAFF. The CDR3 coding sequence is TGTGCCAGCAGATCTGGACTGGCCCTTGAAGCTTTCTTT.

The CDR3 nucleotides are TGTGCCAGCAGCCCACCCACAGGAACGAACACCGGGGAGCTGTTTTTT. Translated: CASSPPTGTNTGELFF. This rearrangement joins TRBV7-2 to TRBJ2-2; D might be TRBD1 (5 bases). V dropped 5 bases and J dropped 0 bases, with 13 bases sitting between them. Germline V gene lookup returns CDR1 SGHTA and CDR2 FQGNSA. The CDR3 totals 16 residues.

This clone was found once. The DNA for the CDR3 is TGTGCCTGGACACCAGGGATAGTGGCCGCTTTCTTT. Residues: CAWTPGIVAAFF. V and J are TRBV30 and TRBJ1-1; perhaps TRBD1 as D (5 bases). V lost 4 bases and J 11 bases, leaving 17 bases between the germline ends. CDR3 length equals 12 residues. Germline V lookup: CDR1 GTSNPN, CDR2 SVGIG (reference sequence).

The chain is built from TRBV7-9 and TRBJ2-7; D is possibly TRBD2 (6 bases). The CDR3 covers 13 residues. The V gene's germline CDR1 is SEHNR and CDR2 FQNEAQ (reference sequence). V shed 4 bases and J shed 3 bases, with 10 bases lying between them. The CDR3 here is CASSSLANYEQYF. The CDR3 nucleotides are TGTGCCAGCAGCTCACTAGCAAACTACGAGCAGTACTTC. The full variable domain, its missing parts supplied by reference TRBV7-9 and TRBJ2-7, is DTGVSQNPRHKITKRGQNVTFRCDPISEHNRLYWYRQTLGQGPEFLTYFQNEAQLEKSRLLSDRFSAERPKGSFSTLEIQRTEQGDSAMYLCASSSLANYEQYFGPGTRLTVT.

V is TRBV4-1 and J is TRBJ2-7, with 8 positions matching TRBD1. The CDR3 is 14 amino acids. The trim removed 3 bases at V and 2 bases at J, leaving 3 bases unmatched. Per the germline V gene, CDR1 is MGHRA and CDR2 is YSYEKL. The CDR3 coding sequence is TGCGCCAGCAGCCACGGACAGGGAGCCTACGAGCAGTACTTC. It encodes CASSHGQGAYEQYF.

The rearrangement uses TRBV4-1 and TRBJ1-1; D is unresolved. This CDR3 region has 15 residues. The V gene lost 2 bases and the J gene lost 0 bases, with 10 bases spanning the gap. Germline assignment: CDR1 MGHRA and CDR2 YSYEKL. CDR3 nucleotide sequence: TGCGCCAGCAGCCAACTCTCTGGAGTGAACACTGAAGCTTTCTTT. Protein sequence: CASSQLSGVNTEAFF.

The gene calls are TRBV11-2 and TRBJ1-5, with D perhaps TRBD1 (5 bases). The CDR3 is 13 amino acids. Germline CDR1 and CDR2: SGHAT and FQNNGV. V shed 5 bases and J shed 4 bases, with 9 bases lying between them. DNA for the CDR3: TGTGCCAGCAGCCCCGCAGGGAATCAGCCCCAGCATTTT. Its protein product is CASSPAGNQPQHF.

The rearrangement uses TRBV7-9 and TRBJ1-2, with a weak D call TRBD1 (5 bases). V was shortened by 2 bases and J by 4 bases, with 8 bases between the two germline ends. The CDR3 totals 13 residues. From germline, CDR1 is SEHNR and CDR2 FQNEAQ (reference sequence). CDR3 protein: CASSLSGGYGYTF. CDR3 sequence (DNA): TGTGCCAGCAGCTTATCGGGGGGCTATGGCTACACCTTC.

The chain recombines TRBV2 with TRBJ2-5; a possible D gene is TRBD1 (6 bases). Trimming left V 3 bases short and J 2 bases short, with 7 bases between. Per the germline V gene, CDR1 is SNHLY and CDR2 is FYNNEI. The CDR3 runs to 13 residues. CDR3 residues: CASSEQGQETQYF. CDR3 nucleotides: TGTGCCAGCAGTGAGCAGGGGCAAGAGACCCAGTACTTC.

The chain has TRBV7-9 and TRBJ2-2; D might be TRBD2 (5 bases). Per the germline V gene, CDR1 is SEHNR and CDR2 is FQNEAQ (reference sequence). Trimming left V 5 bases short and J 1 base short, with 14 bases between. The CDR3 has 16 amino acids. CDR3 DNA sequence: TGTGCCAGCAGCCGAATAGACTACAAGAACACCGGGGAGCTGTTTTTT. It translates to CASSRIDYKNTGELFF. The variable domain in full, with the rest retrieved from reference TRBV7-9 and TRBJ2-2, is DTGVSQNPRHKITKRGQNVTFRCDPISEHNRLYWYRQTLGQGPEFLTYFQNEAQLEKSRLLSDRFSAERPKGSFSTLEIQRTEQGDSAMYLCASSRIDYKNTGELFFGEGSRLTVL.

The chain employs TRBV6-1 and TRBJ1-5, with 11 bases fitting TRBD1. The CDR3 spans 16 residues. The junction had 7 bases not matched to a gene; V was cut back by 3 bases and J by 6 bases. Germline lookup yields CDR1 MNHNS and CDR2 SASEGT. CDR3 DNA sequence: TGTGCCAGCAGTGAGGTTGGGACAGGGGGATTTCAGCCCCAGCATTTT. Residues: CASSEVGTGGFQPQHF.

The chain carries TRBV27 and TRBJ1-2; no firm D call. The germline gives CDR1 MNHEY, CDR2 SMNVEV (reference sequence). The CDR3 length is 15 residues. The V gene lost 0 bases and the J gene lost 8 bases, with 16 bases spanning the gap. This CDR3 reads CASSLSISAGFGYTF. CDR3 nucleotide sequence: TGTGCCAGCAGTTTATCTATCTCTGCAGGCTTCGGCTACACCTTC.

This chain links TRBV15 with TRBJ2-3; TRBD2 might be the D (5 bases). CDR1 LNHNV and CDR2 YYDKDF come from the germline V gene (reference sequence). CDR3 length: 14 residues. V lost 4 bases, J lost 0 bases, and 8 bases lay in between. CDR3 nucleotide sequence: TGTGCCACCAGCACAGCGGTTAGCACAGATACGCAGTATTTT. Its translation is CATSTAVSTDTQYF.

This clone was seen a single time. The chain links TRBV11-2 to TRBJ2-7; D possibly corresponds to TRBD2 (6 bases). V gave up 1 base and J gave up 6 bases, with 7 bases separating them. Per the germline V gene, CDR1 is SGHAT and CDR2 is FQNNGV. This CDR3 has 12 amino acids. For the CDR3, the DNA is TGTGCCAGCAGCTTAGGGAGGGTCGAGCAGTACTTC. This encodes CASSLGRVEQYF.